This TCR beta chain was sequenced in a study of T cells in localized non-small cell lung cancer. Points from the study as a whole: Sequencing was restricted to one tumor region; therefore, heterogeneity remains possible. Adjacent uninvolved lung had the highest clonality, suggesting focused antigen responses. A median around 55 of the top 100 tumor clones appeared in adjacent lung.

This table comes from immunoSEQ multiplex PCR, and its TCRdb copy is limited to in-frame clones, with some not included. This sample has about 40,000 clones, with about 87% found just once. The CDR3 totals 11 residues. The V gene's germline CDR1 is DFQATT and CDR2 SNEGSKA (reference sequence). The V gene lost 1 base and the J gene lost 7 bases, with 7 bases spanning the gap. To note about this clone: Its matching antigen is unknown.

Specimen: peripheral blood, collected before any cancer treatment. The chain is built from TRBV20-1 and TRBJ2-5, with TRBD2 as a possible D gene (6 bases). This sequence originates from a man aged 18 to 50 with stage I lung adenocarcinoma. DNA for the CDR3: TGCAGTGCTAGAGGGGGAGGGACCCAGTACTTC. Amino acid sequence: CSARGGGTQYF.